The 31 T cell receptor beta chains reported below all come from one sample, sequenced in a study of cytomegalovirus exposure and HLA in healthy donors (dated by TCRdb to about 2017). The library relied on the immunoSEQ multiplex PCR assay. The multiplex PCR relied on a mix of 60 forward primers for TCR Vbeta segments and 13 reverse primers for TCR Jbeta segments. The immuneACCESS repertoire file appears here via TCRdb, limited to in-frame rearrangements. These files lack a portion of the clones; in checked studies, under half of the deficit traces to unresolved V genes, and the cause of the others is not known. This sample comprises around 160,000 clones, roughly 74% of them detected only once. The top ten constitute about 8% of the sample. The sequencing sample was made of PBMCs. All receptors come from a woman between 35 and 50 years old in good health and CMV-seropositive.

The chain recombines TRBV11-3 with TRBJ2-2; D is unresolved. Trimming left V 3 bases short and J 3 bases short, with 2 bases between. CDR1 is SGHNT, CDR2 YENEEA, per germline. The CDR3 extends over 12 amino acids. The DNA for the CDR3 is TGTGCCAGCAGCTTCTACACCGGGGAGCTGTTTTTT. This codes for CASSFYTGELFF.

A few counts support this clone. J is TRBJ2-5 and V is TRBV5-1, with D tentatively TRBD2 (5 bases). The DNA end is more similar to TRBJ2-7, so the J call may be wrong. Germline-derived CDR1 and CDR2 are SGHRS and YFSETQ. The CDR3 contains 15 residues. The DNA for the CDR3 is TGCGCCAGCTCCCCGGGCGGCCCTGGGAGATACGAGCAGTACTTC. It yields the protein CASSPGGPGRYEQYF.

This chain joins TRBV6-6 and TRBJ2-7, with D perhaps TRBD1 (5 bases). V shed 10 bases and J shed 7 bases, with 26 bases lying between them. From germline, CDR1 is MNHNY and CDR2 SVGAGI (reference sequence). This CDR3 spans 15 amino acids. The CDR3 DNA sequence: TGTGCCACCTATTCAGCACCGACAGCCCTCGTAGAGCAGTACTTC. The encoded protein is CATYSAPTALVEQYF.

This chain connects TRBV19 to TRBJ1-4; D unclear. CDR1 is LNHDA, CDR2 SQIVND, per germline (reference sequence). The CDR3 contains 15 residues. V lost 0 bases, J lost 11 bases, and 16 bases lay in between. The CDR3 DNA reads as TGTGCCAGTAGTATAGATCTTTCGCCGGGATTGAAACTGTTTTTT. Translating it yields CASSIDLSPGLKLFF. Full variable domain (outside the CDR3, taken from reference TRBV19 and TRBJ1-4): DGGITQSPKYLFRKEGQNVTLSCEQNLNHDAMYWYRQDPGQGLRLIYYSQIVNDFQKGDIAEGYSVSREKKESFPLTVTSAQKNPTAFYLCASSIDLSPGLKLFFGSGTQLSVL.

Only a few counts were recorded for this clone. The J gene is TRBJ2-1, the V gene TRBV7-3; TRBD1 matches 8 bases. Losses at the gene ends were 6 bases for V and 8 bases for J; bases not matched to a gene: 9. The CDR3 is made up of 14 amino acids. Germline-derived CDR1 and CDR2 are SGHTA and FQGTGA. The CDR3 DNA sequence: TGTGCCAGCAGTTTTGGGGACAGGCGACATGAGCAGTTCTTC. Protein product: CASSFGDRRHEQFF.

The V and J genes are TRBV28 and TRBJ2-3; a possible D gene is TRBD2 (5 bases). V was trimmed by 7 bases and J by 5 bases, leaving 7 bases between them. In germline, CDR1 is MDHEN, CDR2 SYDVKM. This CDR3 comprises 11 residues. The CDR3 sequence: CASTAGDTQYF. The CDR3 DNA follows: TGTGCCAGCACGGCGGGAGATACGCAGTATTTT.

This clone was detected only a few times. This sequence joins TRBV19 and TRBJ2-7; TRBD1 is a possible D gene (6 bases). CDR1 is LNHDA, CDR2 SQIVND, per germline (reference sequence). The CDR3 spans 13 residues. Trimming shortened V by 5 bases and J by 5 bases, and 13 bases separated the two germline ends. CDR3 amino acids: CASSRQGRNEQYF. The CDR3 DNA follows: TGTGCCAGTAGTCGGCAGGGGCGGAACGAGCAGTACTTC.

The chain combines TRBV19 with TRBJ1-3; 9 bases fit TRBD1. CDR1 and CDR2 from the germline V gene are LNHDA and SQIVND (reference sequence). J was trimmed by 4 bases and V by 1 base; bases with no gene match: 11. CDR3 length: 18 amino acids. CDR3 DNA sequence: TGTGCCAGTAGTATAGGGACAGGGGTCGCCGCGGGAGGAAACACCATATATTTT. This codes for CASSIGTGVAAGGNTIYF.

This clone has only a few counts. This chain connects TRBV18 to TRBJ2-3; weak D call: TRBD1 (5 bases). The CDR3 has 15 residues. The germline V gene has CDR1 KGHSH and CDR2 LQKENI. V lost 4 bases, J lost 0 bases, and 11 bases lay in between. In DNA form, the CDR3 reads TGTGCCAGCTCACGGGGCGGTACTAGCACAGATACGCAGTATTTT. It is translated as CASSRGGTSTDTQYF. The complete variable domain, with remaining parts taken from reference TRBV18 and TRBJ2-3, reads NAGVMQNPRHLVRRRGQEARLRCSPMKGHSHVYWYRQLPEEGLKFMVYLQKENIIDESGMPKERFSAEFPKEGPSILRIQQVVRGDSAAYFCASSRGGTSTDTQYFGPGTRLTVL.

The chain uses TRBV14 and TRBJ2-6, with D perhaps TRBD2 (5 bases). The CDR3 consists of 17 residues. Looked up from germline, CDR1 is SGHDN and CDR2 is FVKESK. Trimming stripped 1 base from V and 1 base from J, with 11 bases between. CDR3 protein: CASSQVGRVSGANVLTF. DNA of the CDR3: TGTGCCAGCAGCCAAGTAGGGCGGGTATCTGGGGCCAACGTCCTGACTTTC.

The V gene is TRBV6-5, the J gene TRBJ2-7; TRBD2 might be the D (6 bases). Trimming left V 6 bases short and J 5 bases short, with 20 bases between. CDR1 and CDR2 from the germline V gene are MNHEY and SVGAGI. This CDR3 has 15 amino acids. CDR3 nucleotide sequence: TGTGCCAGCAGCCGGAGCGGTACGGGGGTTGACGAGCAGTACTTC. This encodes CASSRSGTGVDEQYF.

The genes are TRBV7-6 and TRBJ2-5, with a possible D match to TRBD2 (6 bases). The last part of the DNA fits TRBJ2-7 better; the J call may be wrong. This CDR3 has 15 amino acids. In germline, CDR1 is SGHVS, CDR2 FNYEAQ. Here the CDR3 reads CASSLGAGSSYEQYF. The CDR3 DNA reads TGTGCCAGCAGCTTAGGGGCGGGATCTTCCTACGAGCAGTACTTC.

The chain carries TRBV5-4 and TRBJ2-2, with 8 bases lining up with TRBD1. The CDR3 sequence is 14 residues long. CDR1 SGHNT and CDR2 YYREEE come from the germline V gene (reference sequence). Germline trimming cut 4 bases from V and 6 bases from J; bases unmatched to any gene: 5. The DNA for the CDR3 is TGTGCCAGCAGCGGACAGGGATCGGCCGGGGAGCTGTTTTTT. It is translated as CASSGQGSAGELFF.

This clone was counted only a few times. J is TRBJ2-7 and V is TRBV15; a possible D gene is TRBD2 (5 bases). Trimming pared 8 bases from V and 1 base from J, leaving 18 bases between. The CDR3 totals 15 residues. Germline CDR1 is LNHNV and CDR2 is YYDKDF (reference sequence). CDR3 bases: TGTGCCACCGAGCGGCAGGCACCCGGATCCTACGAGCAGTACTTC. As protein: CATERQAPGSYEQYF.

About this clone: At one boundary the junction diverges from the germline segment, which might be a read error. The same CDR3 can be traced to other DNA sequences in this sample. This chain connects TRBV5-8 to TRBJ1-2; D call uncertain. There are 10 residues in the CDR3. Germline V gives CDR1 SGHTS, CDR2 YDEGEE. CDR3 sequence (DNA): TGCGCCAGCCACTTGCTCGGCTACACCTTC. Translated: CASHLLGYTF.

V usage is TRBV6-5 and J usage is TRBJ1-1; D gene ambiguous. Germline V lookup: CDR1 MNHEY, CDR2 SVGAGI. V was trimmed by 2 bases and J by 7 bases, leaving 5 bases between them. The length of the CDR3 is 11 residues. The CDR3 DNA is TGTGCCAGCAGTTACAAGCTTGAAGCTTTCTTT. It encodes CASSYKLEAFF.

This clone has only a few counts. The CDR3 protein is CASSVGGGQGHIQYF. The CDR3 region has the DNA TGCGCCAGCAGCGTTGGAGGGGGACAGGGTCACATTCAGTACTTC. The chain links TRBV5-1 to TRBJ2-4, with TRBD1 matching over 9 bases. Germline-derived CDR1 and CDR2 are SGHRS and YFSETQ. The J segment lost 8 bases and the V segment lost 4 bases, leaving 10 bases of the junction unmatched. This CDR3 region has 15 residues.

The chain has TRBV5-4 and TRBJ1-2; D unresolved. In germline, CDR1 is SGHNT, CDR2 YYREEE (reference sequence). V gave up 1 base and J gave up 4 bases, with 8 bases separating them. This CDR3 region has 13 residues. The CDR3 loop is CASSLSAIYGYTF. The CDR3 DNA follows: TGTGCCAGCAGCTTGAGTGCGATCTATGGCTACACCTTC.

CDR3 residues: CASKGVLNTEAFF. The DNA of the CDR3 is TGTGCCAGCAAGGGGGTTTTGAACACTGAAGCTTTCTTT. J is TRBJ1-1 and V is TRBV2; a possible D gene is TRBD1 (6 bases). The CDR3 spans 13 residues. Deletions cut 7 bases from V and 0 bases from J, with 9 bases between. Germline V gene lookup returns CDR1 SNHLY and CDR2 FYNNEI.

The chain uses TRBV27 and TRBJ2-7; possibly TRBD1 for D (6 bases). V gave up 0 bases and J gave up 4 bases, with 19 bases separating them. CDR1 is MNHEY, CDR2 SMNVEV, per germline (reference sequence). This CDR3 has 17 amino acids. Here the CDR3 reads CASSLSPRQGGQYEQYF. Written as DNA, the CDR3 is TGTGCCAGCAGTTTATCCCCCCGGCAGGGTGGACAGTACGAGCAGTACTTC.

This clone was observed a few times. The chain uses TRBV4-3 and TRBJ2-7; 12 bases are shared with TRBD2. This CDR3 spans 17 amino acids. The germline V gene encodes CDR1 LGHNA and CDR2 YSLEER. V dropped 3 bases and J dropped 1; count of bases not matched to a gene: 7. CDR3 sequence reads: CASSHTPGLAGSYEQYF. In nucleotides, the CDR3 is TGCGCCAGCAGCCATACTCCGGGACTAGCGGGTTCCTACGAGCAGTACTTC.

This chain links TRBV28 with TRBJ1-1; D is unclear. The CDR3 has 14 amino acids. Per the germline V gene, CDR1 is MDHEN and CDR2 is SYDVKM. Deletions cut 5 bases from V and 1 base from J, with 11 bases between. CDR3 bases: TGTGCCAGCAGTCCCCCCGTACAGAACACTGAAGCTTTCTTT. Amino acids: CASSPPVQNTEAFF.

The chain recombines TRBV5-1 with TRBJ1-2, with a possible D match to TRBD1 (5 bases). Germline values: CDR1 SGHRS, CDR2 YFSETQ. Trimming cost V 3 bases and J 3 bases, with 15 bases left between them. The CDR3 totals 15 residues. This CDR3 is CASSSTGFPDYGYTF. The CDR3 DNA reads as TGCGCCAGCAGCTCCACAGGATTTCCGGACTATGGCTACACCTTC.

The chain is built from TRBV4-2 and TRBJ2-5; 9 bases are shared with TRBD1. Germline CDR1 is LGHNA and CDR2 is YNFKEQ. Trimming removed 2 bases from V and 0 bases from J; junction bases left unmatched: 4. The CDR3 runs to 16 residues. The CDR3 DNA follows: TGTGCCAGCAGCCAAAGGGACAGGGTGTACCAAGAGACCCAGTACTTC. Its translation is CASSQRDRVYQETQYF.

V usage is TRBV7-2 and J usage is TRBJ2-1, with D tentatively TRBD2 (6 bases). V was clipped by 5 bases and J by 6 bases, with 14 bases between them. The CDR3 runs 14 residues. Per the germline V gene, CDR1 is SGHTA and CDR2 is FQGNSA. The CDR3 nucleotides are TGTGCCAGCAGCCCATGGGGGGTACGCAATGAGCAGTTCTTC. Protein: CASSPWGVRNEQFF. The whole variable domain, remainder taken from reference TRBV7-2 and TRBJ2-1, is GAGVSQSPSNKVTEKGKDVELRCDPISGHTALYWYRQSLGQGLEFLIYFQGNSAPDKSGLPSDRFSAERTGGSVSTLTIQRTQQEDSAVYLCASSPWGVRNEQFFGPGTRLTVL.

Note on this clone: At the DNA level, this CDR3 is encoded by other sequences in the same sample as well. This rearrangement joins TRBV5-1 to TRBJ1-1; perhaps TRBD1 as D (6 bases). Germline CDR1 SGHRS, CDR2 YFSETQ. V lost 3 bases and J 1 base, leaving 10 bases between the germline ends. The CDR3 extends over 14 amino acids. Here the CDR3 reads CASSWGQGNTEAFF. CDR3 nucleotides: TGCGCCAGCAGCTGGGGACAAGGGAACACTGAAGCTTTCTTT.

The chain recombines TRBV18 with TRBJ2-2, with 12 positions matching TRBD2. This CDR3 has 18 amino acids. Trimming cost V 4 bases and J 2 bases; bases outside gene matches: 8. Germline V lookup: CDR1 KGHSH, CDR2 LQKENI. The CDR3 coding sequence is TGTGCCAGCTCACACAATCCGGGACTAGCGGGTAACACCGGGGAGCTGTTTTTT. Its translation: CASSHNPGLAGNTGELFF.

This clone has more than one count but fewer than ten. V usage is TRBV29-1 and J usage is TRBJ2-5; 10 positions match TRBD1. CDR1 is SQVTM and CDR2 is ANQGSEA in the germline V gene. V lost 6 bases to trimming and J lost 5 bases; unmatched junction nucleotides: 12. CDR3 size: 15 residues. CDR3 DNA: TGCAGCGTCGATCGACAGGGGGCGAGATGGGAGACCCAGTACTTC. Protein product: CSVDRQGARWETQYF.

This clone has only one observation. The chain carries TRBV19 and TRBJ1-2, with no clear D. V was cut by 4 bases and J by 6 bases, with 21 bases left in between. CDR1 and CDR2 from the germline V gene are LNHDA and SQIVND (reference sequence). The CDR3 consists of 16 residues. Here the CDR3 DNA reads TGTGCCAGTAGTAGGGCAGGTCTACCCTTGGCTGATGGCTACACCTTC. Its protein product is CASSRAGLPLADGYTF.

This chain uses TRBV29-1 with TRBJ2-1, with a weak D call TRBD2 (6 bases). With 7 bases removed from V and 1 base from J, the gap between germline ends came to 11 bases. Germline CDR1 is SQVTM and CDR2 is ANQGSEA. The CDR3 consists of 13 residues. This chain's CDR3 is CSGQTSSYNEQFF. The CDR3 DNA sequence: TGCAGCGGGCAGACTAGTTCCTACAATGAGCAGTTCTTC.

V is TRBV18 and J is TRBJ2-7; 8 nucleotides match TRBD1. The CDR3 totals 15 residues. J lost 3 bases, V lost 1 base, and 5 bases had no gene match. Germline CDR1 and CDR2: KGHSH and LQKENI. In DNA form, the CDR3 reads TGTGCCAGCTCACCACAGGGGACAGGCGTCTACGAGCAGTACTTC. Protein sequence: CASSPQGTGVYEQYF. Based on the CDR3 plus reference TRBV18 and TRBJ2-7, the full variable domain is NAGVMQNPRHLVRRRGQEARLRCSPMKGHSHVYWYRQLPEEGLKFMVYLQKENIIDESGMPKERFSAEFPKEGPSILRIQQVVRGDSAAYFCASSPQGTGVYEQYFGPGTRLTVT.